These 20 T cell receptor beta chains were sequenced from one sample in a study of PD-1 blockade in mismatch repair-deficient tumors. Generated by immunoSEQ multiplex PCR, the TCRdb table keeps only in-frame clones and is missing some. Of over 100,000 clones listed, about three quarters are singletons. Sequencing was performed on peripheral blood, taken roughly 13 months after starting pembrolizumab. Source of these receptors: an adult with mismatch repair-deficient cancer.

The table lists this clone with a count of one. This chain uses TRBV10-3 with TRBJ2-3; D not certain. CDR3 length equals 12 residues. Between the trimmed V and J ends, which lost 4 bases and 5 bases, there was a span of 7 bases. Per the germline V gene, CDR1 is ENHRY and CDR2 is SYGVKD. This CDR3 reads CAISAFEDTQYF. In DNA form, the CDR3 reads TGTGCCATCAGTGCGTTCGAAGATACGCAGTATTTT.

The V gene is TRBV27, the J gene TRBJ2-3, with TRBD2 identical over 8 bases. The germline CDR1 and CDR2 sequences are MNHEY and SMNVEV (reference sequence). This CDR3 region has 15 residues. The trim removed 3 bases at V and 9 bases at J, leaving 11 bases unmatched. DNA of the CDR3: TGTGCCAGCAGTTTTCTAGCGGGTCCTACCGGAACGCAGTATTTT. This sequence encodes CASSFLAGPTGTQYF.

This chain connects TRBV19 to TRBJ1-2; D is undetermined. Trimming pared 0 bases from V and 4 bases from J, leaving 12 bases between. Germline lookup yields CDR1 LNHDA and CDR2 SQIVND (reference sequence). CDR3 length: 15 amino acids. DNA of the CDR3: TGTGCCAGTAGTATAGATCTCGGGCGGATCTATGGCTACACCTTC. Residues: CASSIDLGRIYGYTF.

This clone has only a few counts. The chain carries TRBV5-6 and TRBJ1-5; a weak D match, TRBD1 (5 bases). The CDR3 is 16 amino acids. V shed 0 bases and J shed 0 bases, with 10 bases lying between them. CDR1 and CDR2 (germline): SGHDT, YYEEEE. The CDR3 spells CASSLGGTGSNQPQHF. The CDR3 DNA reads as TGTGCCAGCAGCTTGGGAGGGACTGGTAGCAATCAGCCCCAGCATTTT. The variable domain in full, with the rest retrieved from reference TRBV5-6 and TRBJ1-5, is DAGVTQSPTHLIKTRGQQVTLRCSPKSGHDTVSWYQQALGQGPQFIFQYYEEEERQRGNFPDRFSGHQFPNYSSELNVNALLLGDSALYLCASSLGGTGSNQPQHFGDGTRLSIL.

This clone occurred once. CDR3 in DNA: TGTGCCAGTAGTCCTCCGGTAAGCGGGGCCCCAGAGACCCAGTACTTC. Translated, it gives CASSPPVSGAPETQYF. The V and J genes are TRBV19 and TRBJ2-5; TRBD2 matches 7 bases. The ends lost 5 bases at V and 4 bases at J; junction bases unmatched: 13. This CDR3 comprises 16 residues. Germline assignment: CDR1 LNHDA and CDR2 SQIVND (reference sequence).

This chain joins TRBV27 and TRBJ1-5; possible D gene TRBD1, 5 bases. The V gene lost 5 bases and the J gene lost 4 bases, with 18 bases spanning the gap. The CDR3 is 16 amino acids. Germline CDR1 MNHEY, CDR2 SMNVEV (reference sequence). CDR3 region: CASSPQGPASNQPQHF. CDR3 coding DNA: TGTGCCAGCAGTCCCCAGGGCCCAGCGAGTAATCAGCCCCAGCATTTT.

This clone was detected once. This chain joins TRBV5-8 and TRBJ2-7; D is ambiguous. This CDR3 region has 13 residues. The ends were cut back, 0 bases at V and 3 bases at J, with 7 bases in the middle. Germline loops: CDR1 SGHTS, CDR2 YDEGEE. The CDR3 nucleotides read TGTGCCAGCAGCTTGGGTCAGTTCTACGAGCAGTACTTC. This translates into CASSLGQFYEQYF.

A single count supports this clone. The chain recombines TRBV13 with TRBJ1-4; the D is unclear. CDR1 PRHDT and CDR2 FYEKMQ come from the germline V gene (reference sequence). V lost 0 bases, J lost 8 bases, and 10 bases lay in between. The CDR3 has 14 residues. The CDR3 sequence: CASSLGGIFEKLFF. Here the CDR3 DNA reads TGTGCCAGCAGCTTAGGAGGGATTTTCGAAAAACTGTTTTTT.

This rearrangement joins TRBV30 to TRBJ2-1; the D gene is possibly TRBD1 (6 bases). CDR1 and CDR2 (germline): GTSNPN, SVGIG (reference sequence). V was shortened by 0 bases and J by 7 bases, with 10 bases between the two germline ends. The CDR3 covers 13 residues. The DNA of the CDR3 is TGTGCCTGGAGTGTGGTAGGGGGAAATGAGCAGTTCTTC. Translation: CAWSVVGGNEQFF.

The chain has TRBV18 and TRBJ2-5; D remains ambiguous. Germline V gene data show CDR1 as KGHSH and CDR2 as LQKENI. Trimming removed 1 base from V and 4 bases from J, with 13 bases in between. The CDR3 runs to 15 residues. The CDR3 nucleotides read TGTGCCAGCTCACCACTTCGGACGTCCGTAGAGACCCAGTACTTC. This sequence encodes CASSPLRTSVETQYF.

The chain recombines TRBV19 with TRBJ2-7, with D perhaps matching TRBD2 (5 bases). V lost 6 bases and J 1 base, leaving 10 bases between the germline ends. The germline CDR1 and CDR2 sequences are LNHDA and SQIVND (reference sequence). This CDR3 contains 13 residues. CDR3 region: CASSREPSYEQYF. The CDR3 nucleotides are TGTGCCAGTAGCCGGGAACCTTCCTACGAGCAGTACTTC.

The rearrangement uses TRBV19 and TRBJ1-3; tentatively, D is TRBD1 (5 bases). Trimming stripped 1 base from V and 7 bases from J, with 17 bases between. Germline V CDR1 and CDR2: LNHDA, SQIVND (reference sequence). This CDR3 contains 16 residues. CDR3 residues: CASSIVVGAGGNTIYF. The CDR3 DNA sequence: TGTGCCAGTAGTATAGTGGTGGGCGCCGGGGGGAACACCATATATTTT.

CDR3 region: CASSARRIGALNQPQHF. CDR3 in DNA: TGTGCCAGTAGTGCCCGCAGGATAGGAGCCCTCAATCAGCCCCAGCATTTT. This chain links TRBV19 with TRBJ1-5; D ambiguous. CDR1 is LNHDA and CDR2 is SQIVND in the germline V gene (reference sequence). Trimming took off 5 bases at V and 3 bases at J, with 20 bases between the two ends. CDR3 size: 17 residues.

This chain links TRBV5-4 with TRBJ1-4; D not resolved. Germline CDR1 is SGHNT and CDR2 is YYREEE (reference sequence). V was cut by 0 bases and J by 7 bases, with 1 base left in between. The CDR3 consists of 11 residues. The CDR3 DNA reads as TGTGCCAGCAGCTTGGGTGAAAAACTGTTTTTT. Encoded protein: CASSLGEKLFF.

The chain has TRBV7-3 and TRBJ2-7; unclear D gene. The CDR3 consists of 14 residues. Between the trimmed V and J ends, which lost 1 base and 6 bases, there was a span of 13 bases. CDR1 is SGHTA, CDR2 FQGTGA, per germline. The CDR3 protein is CASSLIHPLGEQYF. Written as DNA, the CDR3 is TGTGCCAGCAGCTTAATCCACCCACTCGGCGAGCAGTACTTC. Variable domain in full (rest from reference TRBV7-3 and TRBJ2-7): GAGVSQTPSNKVTEKGKYVELRCDPISGHTALYWYRQSLGQGPEFLIYFQGTGAADDSGLPNDRFFAVRPEGSVSTLKIQRTERGDSAVYLCASSLIHPLGEQYFGPGTRLTVT.

This clone was detected a few times. The chain joins TRBV7-3 to TRBJ2-1; possibly TRBD1 for D (6 bases). Germline loops: CDR1 SGHTA, CDR2 FQGTGA. The CDR3 covers 12 residues. V lost 2 bases to trimming and J lost 9 bases, with 8 bases between them. The CDR3 coding sequence is TGTGCCAGCAGCTTAGGGGGCGGTGAGCAGTTCTTC. Translating it yields CASSLGGGEQFF.

The V gene is TRBV27, the J gene TRBJ1-1; D not certain. CDR3 length: 11 amino acids. Trimming removed 7 bases at V and 2 bases at J, with 5 bases between. Germline V gives CDR1 MNHEY, CDR2 SMNVEV (reference sequence). CDR3 sequence: CASTHNTEAFF. In DNA form, the CDR3 reads TGTGCCAGCACCCATAACACTGAAGCTTTCTTT.

The V call is TRBV6-6, the J call TRBJ2-1; 7 bases agree with TRBD1. This CDR3 spans 15 amino acids. Germline-derived CDR1 and CDR2 are MNHNY and SVGAGI (reference sequence). V lost 5 bases, J lost 7 bases, and 11 bases stayed unmatched. The CDR3 region is CASSTPGQKGNEQFF. The CDR3 DNA follows: TGTGCCAGCAGTACCCCGGGACAGAAAGGGAATGAGCAGTTCTTC.

This chain joins TRBV28 and TRBJ2-2; D perhaps matches TRBD2 (7 bases). Germline values: CDR1 MDHEN, CDR2 SYDVKM. V lost 5 bases to trimming and J lost 0 bases, with 16 bases between them. The CDR3 has 17 amino acids. In nucleotides, the CDR3 is TGTGCCAGCAGTGACCCTCGGGGGGCTACGAACACCGGGGAGCTGTTTTTT. Its translation: CASSDPRGATNTGELFF.

V usage is TRBV28 and J usage is TRBJ1-1; TRBD1 agrees at 8 bases. J gave up 7 bases and V 6 bases, and 13 bases lay outside the gene matches. This CDR3 spans 15 amino acids. Germline V gene lookup returns CDR1 MDHEN and CDR2 SYDVKM. CDR3 amino acids: CASSVSGGARVEAFF. The CDR3 bases are TGTGCCAGCAGCGTCTCAGGGGGCGCGAGGGTTGAAGCTTTCTTT.